Described below is a single T cell receptor (beta chain) sequence and its context. Sequence at one end of the junction differs from germline and may be a read error. The record originates from a study of regulatory T cells in long-lasting Graves disease. Per the germline V gene, CDR1 is PRHDT and CDR2 is FYEKMQ (reference sequence). CDR3 size: 14 residues. Libraries of TCR beta came from iRepertoire HTBI primers plus Arm-PCR of CDR3 regions. From the multiplex PCR reads, TCRdb called clonotypes with MiXCR, one entry per CDR3 protein. This sample carries roughly 440,000 distinct CDR3 sequences, roughly 15% of them seen once, and the ten largest clones take about 25%. Sample time point: newly diagnosed GD, antithyroid drugs for less than 3 months. Researchers made the TCR library from RNA that was extracted from PBMCs. The data were also submitted as part of a second study, on T cells in Graves' hyperthyroidism and ophthalmopathy.

This specimen was peripheral blood mononuclear cells (PBMCs), taken at new diagnosis, from a patient treated with antithyroid drugs. The chain recombines TRBV13 with TRBJ2-7, with TRBD2 matching 7 bases. This TCR derives from a woman between 18 and 29 years old with Graves disease. This chain's CDR3 is CASSSSGISYEQNF. CDR3 in DNA: TGTGCCAGCAGCTCCAGCGGGATATCCTACGAGCAGAACTTC. The full variable domain, rest sourced from reference TRBV13 and TRBJ2-7, is AAGVIQSPRHLIKEKRETATLKCYPIPRHDTVYWYQQGPGQDPQFLISFYEKMQSDKGSIPDRFSAQQFSDYHSELNMSSLELGDSALYFCASSSSGISYEQNFGPGTRLTVT.